Included here is one TCR beta chain sequence, with context. This sample was taken from a study of blood T cell repertoires in COVID-19. Study background: Sources were T cells, B-cell-depleted T cells, or PBMCs; the material itself was cDNA or gDNA.

TCRdb keeps only in-frame clones here, not all; method: immunoSEQ multiplex PCR. This table holds 120,000 to 150,000 clones, roughly four fifths found once. Germline V gene lookup returns CDR1 SGHDT and CDR2 YYEEEE. This CDR3 comprises 15 residues. The V gene end was trimmed by 2 bases and the J gene end by 1 base; junction bases not matched to a gene: 3. The TCR sequence derives from a human donor in a cohort sampled during active COVID-19. The chain carries TRBV5-6 and TRBJ2-5, with 9 bases lining up with TRBD2. Sequenced material: peripheral blood. In DNA, the CDR3 is TGTGCCAGCAGCTTAGTAGCGGGGGCCCAAGAGACCCAGTACTTC. It specifies CASSLVAGAQETQYF.